This passage covers 21 T cell receptor beta chains from one sample sequenced in a study of patients and donors after allogeneic stem cell transplantation. TCRdb processed the RT-PCR reads anew with MiXCR; each CDR3 protein has one entry. The table records approximately 200,000 distinct CDR3 sequences, around 40% of them present only once. The source material was blood, either unsorted or a sorted T cell fraction (not recorded which). Receptor source: a human donor who was either an allogeneic HSCT recipient or a stem cell or donor lymphocyte infusion donor (not recorded which). It is not recorded whose cells these are; they may come from a transplant donor.

In DNA form, the CDR3 reads TGCGCCAGCAGCGTGGATGGAGCCAAGACCCAGTACTTC. This gives the protein CASSVDGAKTQYF. The rearrangement joins TRBV5-1 to TRBJ2-5; D not resolved. Trimming cost V 4 bases and J 6 bases, with 13 bases left between them. Germline lookup yields CDR1 SGHRS and CDR2 YFSETQ. CDR3 length equals 13 residues.

V is TRBV4-1 and J is TRBJ1-5; D might be TRBD1 (6 bases). This CDR3 comprises 18 residues. Per the germline V gene, CDR1 is MGHRA and CDR2 is YSYEKL. V gave up 0 bases and J gave up 6 bases, with 21 bases separating them. In nucleotides, the CDR3 is TGCGCCAGCAGCCAAGATAGAGGGGGGCTGTACTCAAGTCAGCCCCAGCATTTT. It codes for CASSQDRGGLYSSQPQHF.

This clonotype was found a few times. V and J are TRBV12-3 or TRBV12-4 and TRBJ2-7; D gene unclear. The germline V and J ends were trimmed by 8 bases and 3 bases, with 11 bases remaining between them. The CDR3 length is 12 residues. The CDR3: CASGIGVYEQYF. In DNA, the CDR3 is TGTGCCAGCGGAATAGGAGTCTACGAGCAGTACTTC.

The rearrangement links TRBV5-1 to TRBJ1-2; D uncertain. Germline V gene sequence: CDR1 SGHRS, CDR2 YFSETQ. Trimming took 0 bases from V and 4 from J, leaving 7 bases between them. CDR3 length: 13 amino acids. CDR3 bases: TGCGCCAGCAGCTTGGAGGGCCGCTATGGCTACACCTTC. This encodes CASSLEGRYGYTF.

This clonotype was counted between two and nine times. V is TRBV27 and J is TRBJ1-5; no reliable D call. Trimming removed 6 bases from V and 3 bases from J, with 12 bases in between. The germline V gene has CDR1 MNHEY and CDR2 SMNVEV (reference sequence). This CDR3 is built from 14 residues. The CDR3 is CASSLAGFNQPQHF. The CDR3 DNA follows: TGTGCCAGCAGCCTGGCGGGGTTCAATCAGCCCCAGCATTTT.

J is TRBJ1-5 and V is TRBV15, with D possibly matching TRBD1 (5 bases). Trimming left V 0 bases short and J 0 bases short, with 12 bases between. CDR1 is LNHNV, CDR2 YYDKDF, per germline (reference sequence). This CDR3 is 17 amino acids long. The CDR3 DNA sequence: TGTGCCACCAGCAGAGATCCCCCAGGGTTTAGCAATCAGCCCCAGCATTTT. This codes for CATSRDPPGFSNQPQHF. Supplemented by reference TRBV15 and TRBJ1-5, the full variable domain reads DAMVIQNPRYQVTQFGKPVTLSCSQTLNHNVMYWYQQKSSQAPKLLFHYYDKDFNNEADTPDNFQSRRPNTSFCFLDIRSPGLGDTAMYLCATSRDPPGFSNQPQHFGDGTRLSIL.

This clonotype appeared a few times. The chain carries TRBV11-2 and TRBJ1-1; weak D call: TRBD1 (6 bases). There are 13 residues in the CDR3. Trimming removed 1 base from V and 7 bases from J, with 10 bases in between. Germline CDR1 SGHAT, CDR2 FQNNGV. CDR3 DNA: TGTGCCAGCAGCTTAGGGGACACTCTTGAAGCTTTCTTT. This translates into CASSLGDTLEAFF. The whole variable domain, remainder taken from reference TRBV11-2 and TRBJ1-1, is EAGVAQSPRYKIIEKRQSVAFWCNPISGHATLYWYQQILGQGPKLLIQFQNNGVVDDSQLPKDRFSAERLKGVDSTLKIQPAKLEDSAVYLCASSLGDTLEAFFGQGTRLTVV.

This clonotype was observed a handful of times. This chain joins TRBV7-8 and TRBJ1-5; a possible D gene is TRBD1 (6 bases). Germline CDR1 is SGHVS and CDR2 is FQNEAQ. Trimming stripped 3 bases from V and 7 bases from J, with 16 bases between. The CDR3 covers 15 residues. CDR3 DNA sequence: TGTGCCAGCAGCTTGGGACACACAGGAGTCCAGCCCCAGCATTTT. It translates to CASSLGHTGVQPQHF.

The chain uses TRBV5-1 and TRBJ1-2, with 10 bases that match TRBD1. V gave up 0 bases and J gave up 2 bases; unmatched junction bases: 4. The CDR3 spans 16 residues. The germline gives CDR1 SGHRS, CDR2 YFSETQ. This CDR3 is CASSLGQGASNYGYTF. DNA for the CDR3: TGCGCCAGCAGCTTGGGACAGGGGGCCTCCAACTATGGCTACACCTTC.

The genes are TRBV12-3 or TRBV12-4 and TRBJ1-5, with 7 bases aligning to TRBD1. Losses at the gene ends were 6 bases for V and 7 bases for J; bases not matched to a gene: 12. The CDR3 has 15 residues. CDR3 residues: CASSLNRGRSQPQHF. In DNA form, the CDR3 reads TGTGCCAGCAGCCTAAACAGGGGCCGAAGCCAGCCCCAGCATTTT.

In this sample, this clonotype turned up a few times. The J gene is TRBJ1-2, the V gene TRBV6-1, with 7 bases aligning to TRBD1. Trimming took 6 bases from V and 4 from J; bases not matched to a gene: 8. The CDR3 runs 14 residues. Germline assignment: CDR1 MNHNS and CDR2 SASEGT. This chain's CDR3 is CASRITGVSYGYTF. CDR3 sequence (DNA): TGTGCCAGCAGGATAACAGGGGTGAGCTATGGCTACACCTTC.

This chain connects TRBV9 to TRBJ1-1, with a tentative D call TRBD1 (5 bases). The CDR3 totals 14 residues. Per germline, CDR1 SGDLS and CDR2 YYNGEE. Trimming stripped 0 bases from V and 3 bases from J, with 9 bases between. CDR3 residues: CASSVESGDTEAFF. For the CDR3, the DNA is TGTGCCAGCAGCGTAGAATCGGGGGACACTGAAGCTTTCTTT.

The J gene is TRBJ2-7, the V gene TRBV5-1; D gene uncertain. The CDR3 has 15 amino acids. With 1 base removed from V and 6 bases from J, the gap between germline ends came to 17 bases. CDR1 SGHRS and CDR2 YFSETQ come from the germline V gene. This CDR3 is CASSLLGSPTSEQYF. The CDR3 DNA reads as TGCGCCAGCAGCTTGTTGGGTTCTCCAACCTCCGAGCAGTACTTC.

The chain is built from TRBV4-1 and TRBJ2-1, with D uncertain. Trimming took 0 bases from V and 7 from J, leaving 4 bases between them. CDR1 is MGHRA and CDR2 is YSYEKL in the germline V gene. CDR3 size: 12 residues. In DNA, the CDR3 is TGCGCCAGCAGCCAAGAGGGTAATGAGCAGTTCTTC. This sequence encodes CASSQEGNEQFF.

The chain joins TRBV9 to TRBJ1-3; no definite D call. The CDR3 has 13 amino acids. In germline, CDR1 is SGDLS, CDR2 YYNGEE. V lost 4 bases to trimming and J lost 3 bases, with 8 bases between them. The CDR3 spells CASSPVVGNTIYF. The CDR3 DNA is TGTGCCAGCAGCCCTGTCGTTGGAAACACCATATATTTT.

The rearrangement uses TRBV5-1 and TRBJ1-2; D remains unclear. Germline lookup yields CDR1 SGHRS and CDR2 YFSETQ. The CDR3 contains 12 residues. V was clipped by 0 bases and J by 4 bases, with 4 bases between them. As DNA, the CDR3 is TGCGCCAGCAGCTTGGGCAGCTATGGCTACACCTTC. Translation gives CASSLGSYGYTF.

V and J are TRBV6-6 and TRBJ2-7; D is perhaps TRBD2 (5 bases). Germline loops: CDR1 MNHNY, CDR2 SVGAGI (reference sequence). V lost 0 bases, J lost 4 bases, and 7 bases lay in between. CDR3 size: 13 residues. The CDR3 protein is CASSYSRDYEQYF. DNA for the CDR3: TGTGCCAGCAGTTACTCGAGGGATTACGAGCAGTACTTC.

The genes are TRBV29-1 and TRBJ1-3; 7 positions match TRBD1. V lost 6 bases, J lost 3 bases, and 8 bases stayed unmatched. Germline CDR1 SQVTM, CDR2 ANQGSEA. This CDR3 is 14 amino acids long. The CDR3 nucleotides read TGCAGCGTCGACGACAGGGACAATGGAAACACCATATATTTT. Its protein is CSVDDRDNGNTIYF.

This clonotype occurred a few times. The CDR3 region is CASSLMTVGPQHF. The CDR3 DNA sequence: TGTGCCAGCAGCTTGATGACAGTCGGGCCCCAGCATTTT. The rearrangement links TRBV5-6 to TRBJ1-5; TRBD1 might be the D (5 bases). Trimming left V 1 base short and J 9 bases short, with 11 bases between. CDR1 and CDR2 (germline): SGHDT, YYEEEE. This CDR3 region has 13 residues.

There are a few counts of this clonotype. This chain connects TRBV12-3 or TRBV12-4 to TRBJ2-5, with 9 bases identical to TRBD1. J was trimmed by 5 bases and V by 5 bases; bases with no gene match: 6. There are 14 residues in the CDR3. The CDR3 loop reads CASSTTGGTETQYF. CDR3 in DNA: TGTGCCAGCAGTACTACAGGGGGCACGGAGACCCAGTACTTC.

This clonotype was counted ten times or more. This chain joins TRBV30 and TRBJ1-1; no clear D. Germline-derived CDR1 and CDR2 are GTSNPN and SVGIG (reference sequence). The germline V and J ends were trimmed by 1 base and 1 base, with 7 bases remaining between them. The CDR3 covers 13 residues. CDR3 bases: TGTGCCTGGAGTGGATGGGGGAACACTGAAGCTTTCTTT. Residues: CAWSGWGNTEAFF.